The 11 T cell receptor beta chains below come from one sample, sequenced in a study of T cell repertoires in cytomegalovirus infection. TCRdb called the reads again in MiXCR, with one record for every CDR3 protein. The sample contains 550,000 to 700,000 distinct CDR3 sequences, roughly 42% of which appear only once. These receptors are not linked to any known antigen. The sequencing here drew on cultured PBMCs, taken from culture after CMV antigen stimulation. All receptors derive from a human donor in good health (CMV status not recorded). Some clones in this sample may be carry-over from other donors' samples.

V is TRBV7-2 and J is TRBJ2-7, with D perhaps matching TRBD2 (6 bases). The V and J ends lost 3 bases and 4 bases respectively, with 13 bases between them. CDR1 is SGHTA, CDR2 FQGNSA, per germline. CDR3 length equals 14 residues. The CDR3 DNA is TGTGCCAGCAGCTTCGGCGGGGCCTATTACGAGCAGTACTTC. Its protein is CASSFGGAYYEQYF. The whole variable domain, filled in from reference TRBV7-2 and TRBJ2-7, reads GAGVSQSPSNKVTEKGKDVELRCDPISGHTALYWYRQSLGQGLEFLIYFQGNSAPDKSGLPSDRFSAERTGGSVSTLTIQRTQQEDSAVYLCASSFGGAYYEQYFGPGTRLTVT.

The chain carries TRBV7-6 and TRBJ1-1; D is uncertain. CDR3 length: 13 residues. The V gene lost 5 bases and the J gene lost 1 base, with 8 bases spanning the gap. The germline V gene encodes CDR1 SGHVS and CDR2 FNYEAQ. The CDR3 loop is CASSLKKNTEAFF. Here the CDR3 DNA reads TGTGCCAGCAGCCTGAAGAAGAACACTGAAGCTTTCTTT.

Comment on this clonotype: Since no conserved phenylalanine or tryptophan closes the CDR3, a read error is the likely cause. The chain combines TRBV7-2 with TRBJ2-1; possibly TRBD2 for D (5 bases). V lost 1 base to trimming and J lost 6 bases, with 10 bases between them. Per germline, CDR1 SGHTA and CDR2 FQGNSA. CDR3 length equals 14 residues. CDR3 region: CASSLVLVGNEQFL. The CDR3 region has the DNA TGTGCCAGCAGCTTAGTACTAGTAGGCAATGAGCAGTTCCTC.

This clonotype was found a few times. This chain's CDR3 is CASSIGQPYGYTF. In DNA, the CDR3 is TGCGCCAGCAGCATCGGACAGCCCTATGGCTACACCTTC. This chain uses TRBV5-1 with TRBJ1-2; perhaps TRBD1 as D (6 bases). This CDR3 is 13 amino acids long. V was cut by 4 bases and J by 4 bases, with 11 bases left in between. CDR1 and CDR2 (germline): SGHRS, YFSETQ.

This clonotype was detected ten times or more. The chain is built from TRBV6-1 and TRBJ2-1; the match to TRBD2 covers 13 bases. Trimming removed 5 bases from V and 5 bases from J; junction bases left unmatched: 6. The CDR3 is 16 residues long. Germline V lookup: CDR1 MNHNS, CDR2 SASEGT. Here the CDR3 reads CASSPRTSGRDNEQFF. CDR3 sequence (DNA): TGTGCCAGCAGTCCCCGAACTAGCGGGAGGGACAATGAGCAGTTCTTC.

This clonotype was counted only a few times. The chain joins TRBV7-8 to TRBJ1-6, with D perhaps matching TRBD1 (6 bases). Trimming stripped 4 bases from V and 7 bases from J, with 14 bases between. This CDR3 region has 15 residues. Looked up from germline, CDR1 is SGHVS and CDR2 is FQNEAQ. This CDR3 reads CASSSNTGRNSPLHF. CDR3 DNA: TGTGCCAGCAGCTCTAATACAGGGAGGAATTCACCCCTCCACTTT.

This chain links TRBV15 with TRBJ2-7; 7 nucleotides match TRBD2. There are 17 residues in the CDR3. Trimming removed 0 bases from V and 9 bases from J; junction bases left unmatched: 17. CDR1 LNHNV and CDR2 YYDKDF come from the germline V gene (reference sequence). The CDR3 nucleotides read TGTGCCACCAGCAGAGATCCCCCAGCGGGGCTTACTACGTCGCAGTACTTC. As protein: CATSRDPPAGLTTSQYF.

CDR3 amino acids: CASSLLNSNTEAFF. In nucleotides, the CDR3 is TGTGCCAGCAGCCTGCTCAATTCGAACACTGAAGCTTTCTTT. V gene TRBV7-2 combines with J gene TRBJ1-1; D gene uncertain. The ends were cut back, 5 bases at V and 1 base at J, with 11 bases in the middle. The CDR3 extends over 14 amino acids. Germline-derived CDR1 and CDR2 are SGHTA and FQGNSA.

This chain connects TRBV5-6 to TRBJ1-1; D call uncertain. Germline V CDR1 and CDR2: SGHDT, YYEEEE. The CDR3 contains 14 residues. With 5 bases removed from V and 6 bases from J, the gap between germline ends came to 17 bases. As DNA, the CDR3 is TGTGCCAGCAGTCAACGGGCCTTGCGGGCTGAAGCTTTCTTT. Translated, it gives CASSQRALRAEAFF.

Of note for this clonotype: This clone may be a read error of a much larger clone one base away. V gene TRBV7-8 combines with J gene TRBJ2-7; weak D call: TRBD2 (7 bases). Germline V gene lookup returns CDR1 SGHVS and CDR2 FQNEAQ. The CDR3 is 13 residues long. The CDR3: CASSPPGGYEQNF. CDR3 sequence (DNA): TGTGCCAGCAGCCCCCCGGGGGGCTACGAGCAGAACTTC. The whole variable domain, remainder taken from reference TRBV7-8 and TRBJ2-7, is GAGVSQSPRYKVAKRGQDVALRCDPISGHVSLFWYQQALGQGPEFLTYFQNEAQLDKSGLPSDRFFAERPEGSVSTLKIQRTQQEDSAVYLCASSPPGGYEQNFGPGTRLTVT.

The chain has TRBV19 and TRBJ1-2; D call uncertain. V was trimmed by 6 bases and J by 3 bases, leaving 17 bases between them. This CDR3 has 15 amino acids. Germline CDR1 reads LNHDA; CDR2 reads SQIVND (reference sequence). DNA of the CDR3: TGTGCCAGTAGAGTCCGGCCATCGAGCGACTATGGCTACACCTTC. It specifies CASRVRPSSDYGYTF.